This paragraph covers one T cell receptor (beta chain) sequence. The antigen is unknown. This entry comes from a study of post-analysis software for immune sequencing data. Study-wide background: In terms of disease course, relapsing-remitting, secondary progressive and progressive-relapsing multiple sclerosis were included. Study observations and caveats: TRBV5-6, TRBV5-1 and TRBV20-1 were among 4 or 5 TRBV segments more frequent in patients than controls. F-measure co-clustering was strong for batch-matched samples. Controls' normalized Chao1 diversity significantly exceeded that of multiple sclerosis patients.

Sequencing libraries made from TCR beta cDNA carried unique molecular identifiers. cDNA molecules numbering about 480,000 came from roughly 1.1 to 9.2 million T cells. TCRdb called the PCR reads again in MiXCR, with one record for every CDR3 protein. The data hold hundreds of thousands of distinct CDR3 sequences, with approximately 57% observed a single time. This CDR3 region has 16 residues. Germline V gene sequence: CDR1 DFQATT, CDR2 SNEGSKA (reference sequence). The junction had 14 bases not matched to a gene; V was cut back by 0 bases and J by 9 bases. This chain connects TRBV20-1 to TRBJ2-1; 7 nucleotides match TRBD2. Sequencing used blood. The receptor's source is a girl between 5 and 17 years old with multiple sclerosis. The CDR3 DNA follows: TGCAGTGCTAGAGATACGGGGGGTAGGGACCAGGGTGAGCAGTTCTTC. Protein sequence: CSARDTGGRDQGEQFF.